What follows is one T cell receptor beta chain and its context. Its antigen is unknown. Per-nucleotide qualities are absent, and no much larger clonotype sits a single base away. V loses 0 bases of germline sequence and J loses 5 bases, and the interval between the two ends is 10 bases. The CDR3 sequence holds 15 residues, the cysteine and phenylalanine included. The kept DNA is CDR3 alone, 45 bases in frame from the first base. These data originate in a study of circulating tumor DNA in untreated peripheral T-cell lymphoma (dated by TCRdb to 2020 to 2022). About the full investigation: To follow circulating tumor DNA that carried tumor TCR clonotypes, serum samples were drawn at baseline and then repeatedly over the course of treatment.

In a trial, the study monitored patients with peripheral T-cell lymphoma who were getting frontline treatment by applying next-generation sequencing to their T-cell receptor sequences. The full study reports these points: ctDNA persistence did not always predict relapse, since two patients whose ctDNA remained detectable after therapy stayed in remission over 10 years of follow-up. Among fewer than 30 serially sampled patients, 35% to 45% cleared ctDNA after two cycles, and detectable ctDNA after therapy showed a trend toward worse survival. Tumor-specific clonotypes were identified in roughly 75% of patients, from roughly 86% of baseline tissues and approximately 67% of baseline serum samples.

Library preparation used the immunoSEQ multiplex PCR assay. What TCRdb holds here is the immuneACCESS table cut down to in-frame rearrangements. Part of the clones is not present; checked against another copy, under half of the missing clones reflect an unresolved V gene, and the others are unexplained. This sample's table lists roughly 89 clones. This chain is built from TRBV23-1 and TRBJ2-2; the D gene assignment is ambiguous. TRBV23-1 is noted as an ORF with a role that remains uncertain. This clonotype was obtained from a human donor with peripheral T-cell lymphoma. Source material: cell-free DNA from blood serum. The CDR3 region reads CASSQSKRGTGELFF. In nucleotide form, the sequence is TGCGCCAGCAGTCAATCAAAGCGTGGAACCGGGGAGCTGTTTTTT.